These 14 T cell receptor beta chains were sequenced from one sample in a study of breast tumors, draining lymph nodes, adjacent tissues (dated by TCRdb to about 2016). Library generation was performed with multiplex PCR. Sequencing relied on an Illumina HiSeq 2000. TCRdb reprocessing: public reads trimmed at Q25 with fastp, clones called with MiXCR, in-frame beta chains kept. Every CDR3 protein is listed once, alongside the most common genes and DNA of its rows. The sample profile shows about 66,000 distinct CDR3 sequences; 43% of them were found once. The top ten hold approximately 8.7% of the sample. Sequenced input: breast tumor tissue. The receptors were gathered from a female donor with breast cancer. Some clones in this sample may be carry-over from other donors' samples.

About this clonotype itself: The junction departs from the called germline gene at one end, perhaps through a read error. The chain couples TRBV4-2 to TRBJ2-1, with no clear D. Germline V lookup: CDR1 LGHNA, CDR2 YNFKEQ. The length of the CDR3 is 13 residues. The CDR3 nucleotides read TGTTCCAGCAGCCAGTCTGATTACAATGAGCAATTCTTC. Translated, it gives CSSSQSDYNEQFF.

With respect to this clonotype: At one end, the junction sequence differs from germline, possibly due to a read error. The V gene is TRBV12-3 or TRBV12-4, the J gene TRBJ2-2; TRBD1 might be the D (6 bases). The CDR3 runs to 16 residues. CDR3 DNA sequence: TGTGCCAACAGTTTGTTATTGACAGGCGACACCGGGGAGCTGTATTTT. It specifies CANSLLLTGDTGELYF.

This clonotype is medium-sized (0.01 to 0.1%) within its sample. The V gene is TRBV19, the J gene TRBJ1-2; 8 positions match TRBD1. There are 14 residues in the CDR3. Germline lookup yields CDR1 LNHDA and CDR2 SQIVND (reference sequence). The junction had 3 bases not matched to a gene; V was cut back by 4 bases and J by 2 bases. As DNA, the CDR3 is TGTGCCAGTAGTACAAGGACAGGGAACTATGGCTACACCTTC. It specifies CASSTRTGNYGYTF.

This clonotype was detected many times. This sequence joins TRBV19 and TRBJ1-2, with D maybe TRBD1 (5 bases). CDR3 length: 14 residues. Trimming removed 2 bases at V and 1 base at J, with 8 bases between. In germline, CDR1 is LNHDA, CDR2 SQIVND (reference sequence). The CDR3 protein is CASSIRDSNYGYTF. CDR3 nucleotides: TGTGCCAGTAGTATAAGAGACAGTAACTATGGCTACACCTTC. The complete variable domain, with remaining parts taken from reference TRBV19 and TRBJ1-2, reads DGGITQSPKYLFRKEGQNVTLSCEQNLNHDAMYWYRQDPGQGLRLIYYSQIVNDFQKGDIAEGYSVSREKKESFPLTVTSAQKNPTAFYLCASSIRDSNYGYTFGSGTRLTVV.

On this clonotype: This could be a read error, since a much larger clone is one nucleotide away. V and J are TRBV28 and TRBJ1-5, with D possibly matching TRBD1 (5 bases). Trimming left V 0 bases short and J 9 bases short, with 15 bases between. CDR3 length: 15 residues. Looked up from germline, CDR1 is MDHEN and CDR2 is SYDVKM. CDR3 nucleotide sequence: TGTGCCAGCAGTTTATGGCAGGGCCTCACGGGGCCCCAGCATTTT. Its translation is CASSLWQGLTGPQHF.

The sample holds many counts of this clonotype. The chain has TRBV4-1 and TRBJ2-7; tentative D call: TRBD2 (5 bases). V was trimmed by 0 bases and J by 2 bases, leaving 11 bases between them. The germline V gene encodes CDR1 MGHRA and CDR2 YSYEKL. This CDR3 has 15 amino acids. The CDR3 DNA follows: TGCGCCAGCAGCCAAGATCGGGGTAGAACCTACGAGCAGTACTTC. This sequence encodes CASSQDRGRTYEQYF.

This clonotype came up many times. The genes are TRBV4-2 and TRBJ2-1; 13 bases map to TRBD2. This CDR3 spans 16 amino acids. V trimming: 1 base; J trimming: 7 bases; junction bases outside the gene matches: 4. Germline CDR1 is LGHNA and CDR2 is YNFKEQ. Written as DNA, the CDR3 is TGTGCCAGCAGCCAAGGGACTAGCGGGAGATCTAATGAGCAGTTCTTC. Translating gives CASSQGTSGRSNEQFF.

In its sample, this clonotype was seen many times. The junction departs from germline at one end; a sequencing error may be responsible. The J gene is TRBJ1-2, the V gene TRBV6-5; 7 nucleotides match TRBD1. The CDR3 extends over 13 amino acids. CDR1 and CDR2 from the germline V gene are MNHEY and SVGAGI. The CDR3 bases are TGTGCCAGCAGCTCACGACAGGGCTATCGCTACACCTTC. It is translated as CASSSRQGYRYTF.

The chain couples TRBV28 to TRBJ1-5; 9 bases agree with TRBD1. This CDR3 contains 17 residues. J gave up 0 bases and V 8 bases, and 11 bases lay outside the gene matches. Germline CDR1 and CDR2: MDHEN and SYDVKM. The CDR3 reads CASGGTGKGYSNQPQHF. The CDR3 region has the DNA TGTGCCAGCGGAGGGACAGGGAAGGGTTATAGCAATCAGCCCCAGCATTTT. The whole variable domain, remainder taken from reference TRBV28 and TRBJ1-5, is DVKVTQSSRYLVKRTGEKVFLECVQDMDHENMFWYRQDPGLGLRLIYFSYDVKMKEKGDIPEGYSVSREKKERFSLILESASTNQTSMYLCASGGTGKGYSNQPQHFGDGTRLSIL.

The V call is TRBV19, the J call TRBJ1-6, with D unclear. Germline CDR1 is LNHDA and CDR2 is SQIVND (reference sequence). The CDR3 extends over 13 amino acids. V gave up 6 bases and J gave up 7 bases, with 10 bases separating them. This CDR3 is CASRGRGNSPLHF. The CDR3 nucleotides are TGTGCCAGTAGAGGCCGCGGGAATTCACCCCTCCACTTT.

This clonotype showed up many times. This may come from a read error, since a much larger clone is one base off. V usage is TRBV7-9 and J usage is TRBJ2-3; 12 bases align to TRBD2. There are 17 residues in the CDR3. The germline gives CDR1 SEHNR, CDR2 FQNEAQ (reference sequence). The CDR3 nucleotides are TGTGCCAGCAGCGCTAGCGGGGGGGCACTACTCACAGATCCGCAGTATTTT. The encoded protein is CASSASGGALLTDPQYF.

Regarding this clonotype: Given a much more abundant clone one base away, this may be a read error. CDR3 sequence: CAGTPIGFSYNEQFF. CDR3 coding DNA: TGTGCCGGCACCCCTATCGGGTTCTCCTACAATGAGCAGTTCTTC. The chain combines TRBV11-3 with TRBJ2-1; unclear D gene. Germline assignment: CDR1 SGHNT and CDR2 YENEEA. The CDR3 is made up of 15 amino acids. The V end lost 11 bases, the J end lost 0 bases, and 17 bases lay between the germline ends.

This rearrangement joins TRBV20-1 to TRBJ2-1; 9 positions agree with TRBD2. V trimming: 1 base; J trimming: 12 bases; junction bases outside the gene matches: 19. CDR3 length: 17 residues. Germline-derived CDR1 and CDR2 are DFQATT and SNEGSKA (reference sequence). The CDR3 region is CSARVPLAGVVIDTQFF. DNA of the CDR3: TGCAGTGCTAGAGTTCCTTTAGCGGGGGTGGTTATAGATACGCAGTTCTTC.

This chain uses TRBV4-2 with TRBJ1-2; TRBD1 agrees at 8 bases. The CDR3 consists of 14 residues. The germline gives CDR1 LGHNA, CDR2 YNFKEQ. Germline trimming cut 2 bases from V and 12 bases from J; bases unmatched to any gene: 11. CDR3 sequence: CASSQYPTGVGNTF. The CDR3 coding sequence is TGTGCCAGCAGCCAATATCCGACAGGGGTCGGAAACACCTTC.